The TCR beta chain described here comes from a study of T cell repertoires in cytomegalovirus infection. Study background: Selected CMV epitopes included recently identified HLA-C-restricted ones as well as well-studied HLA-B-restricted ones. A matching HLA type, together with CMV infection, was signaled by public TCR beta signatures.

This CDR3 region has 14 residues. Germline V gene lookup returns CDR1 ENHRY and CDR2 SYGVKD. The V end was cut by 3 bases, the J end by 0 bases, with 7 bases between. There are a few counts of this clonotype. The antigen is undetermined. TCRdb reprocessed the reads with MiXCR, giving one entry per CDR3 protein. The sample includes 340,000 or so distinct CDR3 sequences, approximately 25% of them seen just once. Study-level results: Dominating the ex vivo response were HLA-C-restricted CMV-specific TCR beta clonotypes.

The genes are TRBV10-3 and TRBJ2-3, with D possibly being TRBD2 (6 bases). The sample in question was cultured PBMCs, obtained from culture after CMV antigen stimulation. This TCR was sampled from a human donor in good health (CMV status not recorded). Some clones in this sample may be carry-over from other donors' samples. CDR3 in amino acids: CAISDAGSTDTQYF. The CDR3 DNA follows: TGTGCCATCAGTGACGCGGGAAGCACAGATACGCAGTATTTT.